Below are 14 T cell receptor beta chains sequenced from a single sample in a study of T cells after yellow fever vaccination (dated by TCRdb to between 2017 and 2020). The treatment or condition label for this specimen denotes: live attenuated yellow fever vaccine strain. Libraries came from 5' RACE. This sample was sequenced with an Illumina NovaSeq 6000. The raw public reads went through TCRdb reprocessing: fastp at Q25, MiXCR clone calling, in-frame beta chains kept. When rows share a CDR3 protein, they turn into one entry using the most common DNA and genes. This sample is represented by 250,000 to 300,000 distinct CDR3 sequences; roughly 5.6% of them were singletons. The ten top clones hold roughly 3.3% of the sample. The material sequenced was CD4+ T cells sorted from PBMCs, taken on the day of the yellow fever booster vaccination. Receptors were obtained from a man in his late teens or twenties who received the YFV17D yellow fever vaccine.

The chain is built from TRBV27 and TRBJ2-3; D gene unclear. This CDR3 region has 15 residues. Germline V gene data show CDR1 as MNHEY and CDR2 as SMNVEV (reference sequence). With 2 bases removed from V and 0 bases from J, the gap between germline ends came to 9 bases. Written as DNA, the CDR3 is TGTGCCAGCAGTTTAGCCCCACAGAGCACAGATACGCAGTATTTT. The encoded protein is CASSLAPQSTDTQYF.

This clonotype was seen at least ten times. In DNA form, the CDR3 reads TGTGCCAGCAGCTTGAGGTCCGGGGTCTCACCCCTCCACTTT. Its translation: CASSLRSGVSPLHF. The V gene is TRBV11-2, the J gene TRBJ1-6; no definite D call. In germline, CDR1 is SGHAT, CDR2 FQNNGV. The CDR3 is made up of 14 amino acids. The V and J ends lost 3 bases and 10 bases respectively, with 13 bases between them.

For the CDR3, the DNA is TGTGCCATCAGCCGGACAGACTCTGGAAACACCATATATTTT. Translation: CAISRTDSGNTIYF. V is TRBV10-3 and J is TRBJ1-3, with D possibly being TRBD1 (6 bases). Germline CDR1 ENHRY, CDR2 SYGVKD. The CDR3 loop spans 14 amino acids. V lost 6 bases to trimming and J lost 0 bases, with 9 bases between them.

In its sample, this clonotype was seen many times. This chain joins TRBV15 and TRBJ1-4; D is ambiguous. The CDR3 sequence is 15 residues long. CDR1 and CDR2 (germline): LNHNV, YYDKDF (reference sequence). V was cut by 1 base and J by 5 bases, with 11 bases left in between. The CDR3 loop reads CATSRAPSLNEKLFF. The CDR3 bases are TGTGCCACCAGCAGAGCCCCCTCTCTGAATGAAAAACTGTTTTTT.

The chain couples TRBV5-1 to TRBJ2-7, with 7 bases fitting TRBD1. Germline trimming cut 4 bases from V and 4 bases from J; bases unmatched to any gene: 8. The germline V gene encodes CDR1 SGHRS and CDR2 YFSETQ. The CDR3 consists of 14 residues. CDR3: CASSPGQEFYEQYF. CDR3 in DNA: TGCGCCAGCAGCCCAGGACAGGAGTTTTACGAGCAGTACTTC.

This clonotype appeared many times. The chain carries TRBV20-1 and TRBJ2-1, with 8 bases fitting TRBD2. Germline lookup yields CDR1 DFQATT and CDR2 SNEGSKA (reference sequence). With 4 bases clipped from V and 6 bases from J, the junction kept 8 bases outside the gene matches. CDR3 length: 14 residues. DNA for the CDR3: TGCAGTGCTATGGTTGCGGGGGGTCCCAATGAGCAGTTCTTC. Protein sequence: CSAMVAGGPNEQFF.

The gene calls are TRBV12-3 or TRBV12-4 and TRBJ2-5; the match to TRBD1 covers 8 bases. The trim removed 8 bases at V and 4 bases at J, leaving 3 bases unmatched. CDR3 length: 12 residues. DNA of the CDR3: TGTGCCAGCGGGCAGGGGGCAGAGACCCAGTACTTC. It yields the protein CASGQGAETQYF.

This clonotype has ten or more counts. V gene TRBV5-1 combines with J gene TRBJ2-3, with 7 bases aligning to TRBD2. CDR1 and CDR2 (germline): SGHRS, YFSETQ. This CDR3 has 14 residues. J was trimmed by 1 base and V by 3 bases; bases with no gene match: 2. The DNA for the CDR3 is TGCGCCAGCAGCTCTAGCGGAGGCACAGATACGCAGTATTTT. It specifies CASSSSGGTDTQYF.

Ten or more counts support this clonotype. This rearrangement joins TRBV7-2 to TRBJ2-7; possibly TRBD2 for D (7 bases). V was clipped by 0 bases and J by 6 bases, with 12 bases between them. This CDR3 region has 14 residues. Germline CDR1 and CDR2: SGHTA and FQGNSA. The CDR3 sequence: CASSLARGGGEQYF. In nucleotides, the CDR3 is TGTGCCAGCAGCTTAGCAAGAGGGGGGGGCGAGCAGTACTTC.

This clonotype was seen repeatedly, ten times or more. J is TRBJ2-1 and V is TRBV5-1, with D maybe TRBD2 (5 bases). V gave up 1 base and J gave up 0 bases, with 11 bases separating them. The CDR3 consists of 16 residues. The germline gives CDR1 SGHRS, CDR2 YFSETQ. Here the CDR3 reads CASSLRADHSYNEQFF. The CDR3 DNA sequence: TGCGCCAGCAGCTTGCGAGCGGATCACTCCTACAATGAGCAGTTCTTC.

Only a few counts were recorded for this clonotype. This sequence joins TRBV20-1 and TRBJ2-1, with 8 bases fitting TRBD1. Trimming removed 0 bases from V and 8 bases from J; junction bases left unmatched: 15. CDR1 DFQATT and CDR2 SNEGSKA come from the germline V gene (reference sequence). This CDR3 is 17 amino acids long. CDR3 bases: TGCAGTGCTAGAGATCTCTTGGCAGGGGGCGATGGCGATGAGCAGTTCTTC. Translation: CSARDLLAGGDGDEQFF.

The V gene is TRBV12-3 or TRBV12-4, the J gene TRBJ1-6; D gene uncertain. Trimming shortened V by 4 bases and J by 0 bases, and 10 bases separated the two germline ends. The CDR3 runs 16 residues. CDR3 coding DNA: TGTGCCAGCAGTTCCCGGTTGAGCTCCTATAATTCACCCCTCCACTTT. This encodes CASSSRLSSYNSPLHF.

This clonotype showed up many times. The genes are TRBV4-2 and TRBJ1-2; D is possibly TRBD1 (6 bases). This CDR3 comprises 15 residues. V gave up 0 bases and J gave up 2 bases, with 10 bases separating them. Germline V gives CDR1 LGHNA, CDR2 YNFKEQ. This CDR3 is CASSQETGRNYGYTF. CDR3 sequence (DNA): TGTGCCAGCAGCCAAGAGACAGGCCGAAACTATGGCTACACCTTC.

Ten or more counts support this clonotype. This rearrangement joins TRBV20-1 to TRBJ1-4; D gene unclear. The CDR3 runs to 12 residues. Between the trimmed V and J ends, which lost 6 bases and 3 bases, there was a span of 8 bases. Germline lookup yields CDR1 DFQATT and CDR2 SNEGSKA (reference sequence). DNA of the CDR3: TGCAGTGCCCTTGGGGCTAATGAAAAACTGTTTTTT. Protein product: CSALGANEKLFF.